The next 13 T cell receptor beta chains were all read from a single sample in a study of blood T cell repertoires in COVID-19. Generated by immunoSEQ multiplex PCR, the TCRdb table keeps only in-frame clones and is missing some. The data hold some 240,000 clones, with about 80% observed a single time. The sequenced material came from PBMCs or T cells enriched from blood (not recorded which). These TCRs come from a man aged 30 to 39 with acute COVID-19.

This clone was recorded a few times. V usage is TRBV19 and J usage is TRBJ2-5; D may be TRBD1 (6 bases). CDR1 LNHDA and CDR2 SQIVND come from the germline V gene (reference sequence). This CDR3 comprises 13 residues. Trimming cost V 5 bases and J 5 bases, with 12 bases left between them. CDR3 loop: CASSWTVSETQYF. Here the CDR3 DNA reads TGTGCCAGTAGTTGGACAGTGAGTGAGACCCAGTACTTC. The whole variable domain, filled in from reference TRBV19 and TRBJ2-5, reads DGGITQSPKYLFRKEGQNVTLSCEQNLNHDAMYWYRQDPGQGLRLIYYSQIVNDFQKGDIAEGYSVSREKKESFPLTVTSAQKNPTAFYLCASSWTVSETQYFGPGTRLLVL.

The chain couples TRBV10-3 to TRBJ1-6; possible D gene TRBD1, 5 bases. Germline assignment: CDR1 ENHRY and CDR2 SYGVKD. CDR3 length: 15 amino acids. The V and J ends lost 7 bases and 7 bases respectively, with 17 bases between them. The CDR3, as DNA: TGTGCCATCAATCAGATGGACACCGCCAATTCACCCCTCCACTTT. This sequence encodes CAINQMDTANSPLHF.

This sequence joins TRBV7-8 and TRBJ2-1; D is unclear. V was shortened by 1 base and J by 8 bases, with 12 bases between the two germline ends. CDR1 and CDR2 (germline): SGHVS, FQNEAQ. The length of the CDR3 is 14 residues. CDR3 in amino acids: CASSLVVREDEQFF. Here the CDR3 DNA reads TGTGCCAGCAGCTTAGTGGTCCGCGAGGATGAGCAGTTCTTC.

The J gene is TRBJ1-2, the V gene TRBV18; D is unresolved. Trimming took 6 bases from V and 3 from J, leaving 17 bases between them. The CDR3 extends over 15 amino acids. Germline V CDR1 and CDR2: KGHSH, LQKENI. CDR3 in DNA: TGTGCCAGCTCCCCCGAGAGGCGGGTAGACTATGGCTACACCTTC. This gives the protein CASSPERRVDYGYTF.

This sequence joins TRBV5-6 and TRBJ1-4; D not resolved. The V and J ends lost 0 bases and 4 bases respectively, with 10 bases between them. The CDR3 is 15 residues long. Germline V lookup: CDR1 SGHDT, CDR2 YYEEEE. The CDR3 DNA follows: TGTGCCAGCAGCTTGGGGGCGCCGCTTAATGAAAAACTGTTTTTT. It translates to CASSLGAPLNEKLFF.

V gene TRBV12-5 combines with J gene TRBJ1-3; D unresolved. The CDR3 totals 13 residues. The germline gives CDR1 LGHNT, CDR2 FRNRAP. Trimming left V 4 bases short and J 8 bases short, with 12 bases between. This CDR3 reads CASGSTVSDTIYF. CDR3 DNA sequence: TGTGCTAGTGGTTCTACGGTTTCGGACACCATATATTTT.

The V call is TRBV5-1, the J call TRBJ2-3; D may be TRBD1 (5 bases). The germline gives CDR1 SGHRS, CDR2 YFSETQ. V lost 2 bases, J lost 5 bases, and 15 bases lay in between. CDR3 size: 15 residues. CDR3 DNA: TGCGCCAGCAGCTTTAGCAGGGTAGCCCGAGATACGCAGTATTTT. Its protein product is CASSFSRVARDTQYF.

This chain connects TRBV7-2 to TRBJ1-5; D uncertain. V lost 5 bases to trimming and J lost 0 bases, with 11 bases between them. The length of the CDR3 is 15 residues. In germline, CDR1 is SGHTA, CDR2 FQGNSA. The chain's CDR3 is CASSPRGVSNQPQHF. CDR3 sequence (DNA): TGTGCCAGCAGCCCCCGGGGAGTTAGCAATCAGCCCCAGCATTTT.

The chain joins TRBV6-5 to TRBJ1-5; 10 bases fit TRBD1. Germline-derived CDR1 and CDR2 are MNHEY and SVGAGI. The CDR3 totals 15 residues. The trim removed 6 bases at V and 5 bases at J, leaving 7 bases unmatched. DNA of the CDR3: TGTGCCAGCAGAGACCGGGACAGGGGTTATCAGCCCCAGCATTTT. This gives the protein CASRDRDRGYQPQHF.

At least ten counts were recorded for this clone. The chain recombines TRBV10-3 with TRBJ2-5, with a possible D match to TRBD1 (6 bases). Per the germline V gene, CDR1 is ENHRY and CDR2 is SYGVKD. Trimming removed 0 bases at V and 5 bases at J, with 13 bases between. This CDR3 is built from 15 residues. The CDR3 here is CAISESKQGGETQYF. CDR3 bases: TGTGCCATCAGTGAGTCGAAACAGGGTGGGGAGACCCAGTACTTC.

The chain's CDR3 is CASSIGQFVGYTF. Here the CDR3 DNA reads TGTGCCAGTAGTATAGGACAGTTTGTTGGCTACACCTTC. The V gene is TRBV19, the J gene TRBJ1-2; D is possibly TRBD1 (5 bases). The V gene's germline CDR1 is LNHDA and CDR2 SQIVND (reference sequence). This CDR3 spans 13 amino acids. V gave up 1 base and J gave up 7 bases, with 10 bases separating them.

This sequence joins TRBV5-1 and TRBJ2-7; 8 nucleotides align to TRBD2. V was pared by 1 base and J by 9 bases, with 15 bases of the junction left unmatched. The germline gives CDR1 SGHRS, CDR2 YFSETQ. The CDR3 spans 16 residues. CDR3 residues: CASSLHPAGGFLVQYV. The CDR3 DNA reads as TGCGCCAGCAGCTTGCACCCGGCGGGGGGTTTTTTGGTGCAGTACGTC.

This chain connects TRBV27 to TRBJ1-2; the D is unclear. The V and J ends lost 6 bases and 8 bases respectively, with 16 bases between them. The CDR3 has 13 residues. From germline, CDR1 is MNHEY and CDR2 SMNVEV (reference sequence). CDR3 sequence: CASSRRAVEGYTF. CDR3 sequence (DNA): TGTGCCAGCAGCCGGAGGGCAGTGGAAGGCTACACCTTC.